This T cell receptor (beta chain) was recorded in a study of cytomegalovirus exposure and HLA in healthy donors. Findings and caveats of the study: Sequencing probably produced one cluster of sequence variants that were highly shared. It was only CMV serostatus that was available as immune exposure information.

This clone was observed a few times. What it binds is unknown. The PCR used 60 Vbeta and 13 Jbeta primers. The assay was immunoSEQ multiplex PCR, and TCRdb's table has in-frame clones only and misses some. The table has about 76,000 clones, about four fifths seen once. This CDR3 has 13 amino acids. CDR1 and CDR2 from the germline V gene are SQVTM and ANQGSEA. Trimming took 4 bases from V and 1 from J, leaving 9 bases between them. The origin of this receptor is a woman in her twenties or thirties in good health and CMV-seronegative. The V gene is TRBV29-1, the J gene TRBJ2-3; a possible D gene is TRBD1 (6 bases). The specimen was PBMCs. The CDR3 here is CSVGRQGTDTQYF. CDR3 DNA: TGCAGCGTTGGGCGACAGGGCACAGATACGCAGTATTTT.